The entry that follows covers one T cell receptor beta chain sequence. The antigen is not known. TCRdb independently ran MiXCR on the reads; one entry per CDR3 protein. This sample has about a million distinct CDR3 sequences; about a third occur once, and the top ten carry around 15%. This CDR3 has 16 amino acids. CDR1 is MDHEN, CDR2 SYDVKM, per germline. The V and J ends lost 6 bases and 5 bases, in that order; junction bases with no gene match: 14. The entry originates in a study of T cell repertoires in cytomegalovirus infection. Study overall: From public TCR beta signatures came an indication of both CMV infection and matching HLA type.

The TCR originated in a human donor in good health (CMV status not recorded). Some clones in this sample may be carry-over from other donors' samples. The chain couples TRBV28 to TRBJ1-1, with 8 bases lining up with TRBD1. The sequencing used cultured CD8+ T cells from PBMCs, collected from culture after CMV antigen stimulation. This CDR3 is CASRLGQELTRTEAFF. CDR3 nucleotide sequence: TGTGCCAGCAGGCTGGGACAGGAATTAACGAGAACTGAAGCTTTCTTT.